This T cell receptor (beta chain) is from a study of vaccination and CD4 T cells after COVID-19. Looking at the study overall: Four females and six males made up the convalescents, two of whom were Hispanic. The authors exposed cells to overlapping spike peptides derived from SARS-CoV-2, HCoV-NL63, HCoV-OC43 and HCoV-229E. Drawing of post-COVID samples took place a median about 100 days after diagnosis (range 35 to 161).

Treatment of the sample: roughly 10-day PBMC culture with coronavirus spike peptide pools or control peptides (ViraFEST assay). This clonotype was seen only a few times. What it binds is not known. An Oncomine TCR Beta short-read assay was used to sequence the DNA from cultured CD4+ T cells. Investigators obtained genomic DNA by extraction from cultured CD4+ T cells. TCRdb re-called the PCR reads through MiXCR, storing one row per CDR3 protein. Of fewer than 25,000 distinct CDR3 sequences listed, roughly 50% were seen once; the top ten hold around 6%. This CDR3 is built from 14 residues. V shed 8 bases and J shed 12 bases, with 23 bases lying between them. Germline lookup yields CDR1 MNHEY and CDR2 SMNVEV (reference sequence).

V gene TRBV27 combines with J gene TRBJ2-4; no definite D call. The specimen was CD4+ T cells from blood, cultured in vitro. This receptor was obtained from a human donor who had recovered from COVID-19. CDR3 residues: CASSPVISSGPQYF. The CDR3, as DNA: TGTGCCAGCTCTCCCGTAATATCTTCCGGGCCTCAGTACTTC.